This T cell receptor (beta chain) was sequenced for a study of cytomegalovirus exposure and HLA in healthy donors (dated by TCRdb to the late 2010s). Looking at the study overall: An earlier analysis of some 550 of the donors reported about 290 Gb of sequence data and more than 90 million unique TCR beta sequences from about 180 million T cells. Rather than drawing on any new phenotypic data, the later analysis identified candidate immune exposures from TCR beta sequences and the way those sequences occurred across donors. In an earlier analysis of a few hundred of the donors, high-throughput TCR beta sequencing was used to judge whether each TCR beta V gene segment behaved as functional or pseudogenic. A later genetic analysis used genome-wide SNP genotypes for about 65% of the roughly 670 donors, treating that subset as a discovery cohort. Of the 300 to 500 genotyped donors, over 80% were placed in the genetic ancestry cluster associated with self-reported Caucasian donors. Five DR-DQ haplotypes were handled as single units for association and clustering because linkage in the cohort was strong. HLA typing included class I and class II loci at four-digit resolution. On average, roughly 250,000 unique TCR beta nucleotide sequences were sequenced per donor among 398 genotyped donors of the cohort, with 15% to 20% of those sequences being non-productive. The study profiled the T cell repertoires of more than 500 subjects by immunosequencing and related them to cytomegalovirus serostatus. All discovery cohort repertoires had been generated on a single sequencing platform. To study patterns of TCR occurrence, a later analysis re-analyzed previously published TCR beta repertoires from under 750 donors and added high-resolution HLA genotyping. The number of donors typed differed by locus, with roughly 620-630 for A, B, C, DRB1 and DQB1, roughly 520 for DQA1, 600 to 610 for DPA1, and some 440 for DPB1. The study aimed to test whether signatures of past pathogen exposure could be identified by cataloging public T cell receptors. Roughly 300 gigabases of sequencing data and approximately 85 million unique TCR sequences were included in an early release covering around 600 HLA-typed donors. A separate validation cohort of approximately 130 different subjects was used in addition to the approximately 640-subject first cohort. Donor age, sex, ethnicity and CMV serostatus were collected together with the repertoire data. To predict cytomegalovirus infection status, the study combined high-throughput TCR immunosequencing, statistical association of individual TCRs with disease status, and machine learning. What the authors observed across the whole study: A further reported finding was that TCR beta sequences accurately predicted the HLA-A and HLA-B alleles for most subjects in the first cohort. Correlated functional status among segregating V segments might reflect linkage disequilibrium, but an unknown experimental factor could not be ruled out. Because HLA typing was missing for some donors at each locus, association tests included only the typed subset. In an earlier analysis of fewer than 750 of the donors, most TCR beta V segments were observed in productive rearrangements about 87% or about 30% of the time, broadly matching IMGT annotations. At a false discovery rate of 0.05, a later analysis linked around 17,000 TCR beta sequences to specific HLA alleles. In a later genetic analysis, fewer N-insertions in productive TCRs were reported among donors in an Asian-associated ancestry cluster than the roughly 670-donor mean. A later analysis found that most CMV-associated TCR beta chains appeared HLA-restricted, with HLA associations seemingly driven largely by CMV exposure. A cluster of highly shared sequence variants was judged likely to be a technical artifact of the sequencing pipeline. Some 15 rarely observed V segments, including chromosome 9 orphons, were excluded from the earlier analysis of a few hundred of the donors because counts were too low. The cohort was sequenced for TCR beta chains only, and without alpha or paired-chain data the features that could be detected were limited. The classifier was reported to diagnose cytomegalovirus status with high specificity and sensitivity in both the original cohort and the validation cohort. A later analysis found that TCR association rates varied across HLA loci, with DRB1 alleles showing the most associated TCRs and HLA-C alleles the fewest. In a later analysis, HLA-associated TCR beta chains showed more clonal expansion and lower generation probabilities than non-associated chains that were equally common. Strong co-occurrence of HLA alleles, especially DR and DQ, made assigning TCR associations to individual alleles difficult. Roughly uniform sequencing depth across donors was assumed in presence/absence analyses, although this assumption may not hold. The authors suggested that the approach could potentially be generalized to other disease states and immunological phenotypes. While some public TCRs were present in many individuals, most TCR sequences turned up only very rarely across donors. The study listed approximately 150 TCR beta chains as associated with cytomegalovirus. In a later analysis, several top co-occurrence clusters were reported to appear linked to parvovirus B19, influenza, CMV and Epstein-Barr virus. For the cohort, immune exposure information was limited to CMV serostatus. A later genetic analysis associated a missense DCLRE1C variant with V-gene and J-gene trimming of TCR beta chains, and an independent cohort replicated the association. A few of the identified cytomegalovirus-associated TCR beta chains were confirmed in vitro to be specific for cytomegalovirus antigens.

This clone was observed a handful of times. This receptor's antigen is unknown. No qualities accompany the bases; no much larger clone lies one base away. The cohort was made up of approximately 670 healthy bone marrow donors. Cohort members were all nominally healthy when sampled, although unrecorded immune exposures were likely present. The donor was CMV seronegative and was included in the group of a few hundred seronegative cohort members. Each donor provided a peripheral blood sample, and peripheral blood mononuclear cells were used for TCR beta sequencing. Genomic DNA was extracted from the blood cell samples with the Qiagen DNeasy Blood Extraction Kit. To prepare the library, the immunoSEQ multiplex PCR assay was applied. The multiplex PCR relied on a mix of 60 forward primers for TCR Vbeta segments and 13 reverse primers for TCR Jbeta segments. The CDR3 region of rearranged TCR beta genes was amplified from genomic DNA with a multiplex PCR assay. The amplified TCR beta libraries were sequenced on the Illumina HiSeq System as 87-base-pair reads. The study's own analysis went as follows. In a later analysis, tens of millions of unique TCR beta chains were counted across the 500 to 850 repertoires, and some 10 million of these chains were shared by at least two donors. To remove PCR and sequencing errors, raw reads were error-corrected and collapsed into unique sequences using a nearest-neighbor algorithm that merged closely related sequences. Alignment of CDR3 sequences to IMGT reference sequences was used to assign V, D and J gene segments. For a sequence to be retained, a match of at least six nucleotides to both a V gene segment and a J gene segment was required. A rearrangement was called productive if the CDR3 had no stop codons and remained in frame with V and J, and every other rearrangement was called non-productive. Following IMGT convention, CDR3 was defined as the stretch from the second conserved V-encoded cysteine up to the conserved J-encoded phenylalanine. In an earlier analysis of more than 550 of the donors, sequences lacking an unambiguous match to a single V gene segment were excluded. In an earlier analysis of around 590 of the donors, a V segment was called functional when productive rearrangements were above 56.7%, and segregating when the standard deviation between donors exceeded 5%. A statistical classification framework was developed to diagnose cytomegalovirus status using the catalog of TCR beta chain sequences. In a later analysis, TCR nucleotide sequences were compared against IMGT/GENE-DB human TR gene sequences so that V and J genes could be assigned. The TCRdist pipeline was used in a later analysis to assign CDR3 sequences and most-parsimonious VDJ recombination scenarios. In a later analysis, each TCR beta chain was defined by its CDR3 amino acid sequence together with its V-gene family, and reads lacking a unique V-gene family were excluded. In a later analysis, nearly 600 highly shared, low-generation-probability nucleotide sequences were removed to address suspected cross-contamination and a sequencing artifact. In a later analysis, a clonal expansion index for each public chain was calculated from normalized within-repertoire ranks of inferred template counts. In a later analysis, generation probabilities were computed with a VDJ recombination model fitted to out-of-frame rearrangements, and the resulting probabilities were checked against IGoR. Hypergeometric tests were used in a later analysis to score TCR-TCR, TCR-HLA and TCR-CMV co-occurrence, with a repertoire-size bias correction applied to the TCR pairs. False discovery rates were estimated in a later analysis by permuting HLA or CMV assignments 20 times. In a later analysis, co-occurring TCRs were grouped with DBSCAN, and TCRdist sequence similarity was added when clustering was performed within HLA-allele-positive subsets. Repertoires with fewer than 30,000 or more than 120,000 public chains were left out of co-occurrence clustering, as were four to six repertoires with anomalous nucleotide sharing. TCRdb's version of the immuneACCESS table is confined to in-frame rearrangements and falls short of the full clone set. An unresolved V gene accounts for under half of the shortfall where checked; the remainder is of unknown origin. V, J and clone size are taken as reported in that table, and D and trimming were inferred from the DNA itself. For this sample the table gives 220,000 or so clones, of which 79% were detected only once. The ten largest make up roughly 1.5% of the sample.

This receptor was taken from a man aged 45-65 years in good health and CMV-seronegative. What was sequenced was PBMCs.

The CDR3 amino acid sequence is: CASSLRGGLSREQYF. The nucleotide sequence reads TGTGCCAGCAGCTTGCGAGGAGGGTTGTCTCGGGAGCAGTACTTC. Recombination joined TRBV5-6 with TRBJ2-7, with TRBD2 perhaps the D gene, on 6 matching bases. The CDR3 spans 15 residues, from the cysteine through the phenylalanine. Here the CDR3 DNA is all that survives: 45 bases in frame from base 1. V lost 1 base and J lost 7 bases; the stretch between them is 18 bases long. CDR1 is given as SGHDT and CDR2 as YYEEEE, both from the germline V gene.